Each of the 11 T cell receptor beta chains below was sequenced from the same sample in a study of T cell repertoires in cytomegalovirus infection. TCRdb itself ran the reads through MiXCR, one entry per CDR3 protein. This table has around 630,000 distinct CDR3 sequences, approximately 24% appearing once. Sequencing was performed on CD8+ T cells from PBMCs. The receptors were gathered from a human donor in good health (CMV status not recorded). Some clones in this sample may be carry-over from other donors' samples.

J is TRBJ2-5 and V is TRBV15, with a weak D call TRBD1 (5 bases). This CDR3 spans 14 amino acids. Germline V gene lookup returns CDR1 LNHNV and CDR2 YYDKDF (reference sequence). V lost 6 bases and J lost 0, with 11 bases in between. The CDR3 reads CATSEDSHQETQYF. In DNA, the CDR3 is TGTGCCACCAGTGAAGACAGTCACCAAGAGACCCAGTACTTC.

The chain is built from TRBV10-3 and TRBJ1-2; 9 bases line up with TRBD1. Germline V CDR1 and CDR2: ENHRY, SYGVKD. V lost 5 bases, J lost 5 bases, and 12 bases stayed unmatched. The CDR3 is 16 residues long. The CDR3 nucleotides read TGTGCCATCAGTCATCCTGGACAGGGGTTGCGGTATGGCTACACCTTC. Protein sequence: CAISHPGQGLRYGYTF.

The genes are TRBV20-1 and TRBJ1-5, with TRBD1 as a possible D gene (6 bases). The CDR3 is 14 amino acids. Trimming stripped 5 bases from V and 0 bases from J, with 11 bases between. Germline lookup yields CDR1 DFQATT and CDR2 SNEGSKA (reference sequence). The CDR3, as DNA: TGCAGTGCTTCTGACAGGCCTAGCAATCAGCCCCAGCATTTT. It codes for CSASDRPSNQPQHF.

The sample holds many counts of this clonotype. V is TRBV12-3 or TRBV12-4 and J is TRBJ2-7; the D gene is possibly TRBD2 (6 bases). The V end was cut by 5 bases, the J end by 0 bases, with 8 bases between. The CDR3 sequence is 13 residues long. Here the CDR3 reads CASSRGISYEQYF. CDR3 in DNA: TGTGCCAGCAGTCGGGGGATCTCCTACGAGCAGTACTTC.

Points on this clonotype: A much larger clone is a single base away; this may be a read error. The chain couples TRBV7-6 to TRBJ2-1; D could derive from TRBD1 or TRBD2 (9 bases each). This CDR3 spans 14 amino acids. Germline V gives CDR1 SGHVS, CDR2 FNYEAQ. The CDR3: CASGLAGDRDEQFF. The CDR3 DNA sequence: TGTGCCAGCGGCTTAGCGGGGGACAGGGATGAGCAGTTCTTC.

In this sample, this clonotype turned up a few times. The V call is TRBV6-5, the J call TRBJ2-7, with D tentatively TRBD2 (5 bases). V shed 5 bases and J shed 4 bases, with 12 bases lying between them. The CDR3 spans 13 residues. Germline values: CDR1 MNHEY, CDR2 SVGAGI. This CDR3 is CASSPGESYEQYV. As DNA, the CDR3 is TGTGCCAGCAGTCCCGGGGAGTCATACGAGCAGTACGTC.

This clonotype appeared a few times. V gene TRBV10-3 combines with J gene TRBJ1-5, with D possibly matching TRBD1 (5 bases). Trimming took off 8 bases at V and 2 bases at J, with 16 bases between the two ends. CDR1 and CDR2 from the germline V gene are ENHRY and SYGVKD. This CDR3 contains 15 residues. CDR3 bases: TGTGCCATCTCTCAGGGAGGCGAAGGCAATCAGCCCCAGCATTTT. As protein: CAISQGGEGNQPQHF.

Ten or more counts support this clonotype. The genes are TRBV7-2 and TRBJ2-5; TRBD2 aligns across 7 bases. CDR3 length: 13 amino acids. CDR1 SGHTA and CDR2 FQGNSA come from the germline V gene. V lost 1 base and J lost 7; bases outside the gene matches: 3. In nucleotides, the CDR3 is TGTGCCAGCAGCTTAGGTCTAGCGGTGACCCAGTACTTC. Protein product: CASSLGLAVTQYF.

The chain carries TRBV24-1 and TRBJ2-1; 7 bases fit TRBD1. Per germline, CDR1 KGHDR and CDR2 SFDVKD. The CDR3 covers 14 residues. Trimming cost V 4 bases and J 8 bases; bases outside gene matches: 7. CDR3 protein: CATSDHDREHEQFF. The DNA for the CDR3 is TGTGCCACCAGTGACCACGACAGGGAACATGAGCAGTTCTTC.

This clonotype appeared a few times. The rearrangement joins TRBV6-6 to TRBJ2-1; D possibly uses TRBD1 or TRBD2 (5 bases each). Germline CDR1 MNHNY, CDR2 SVGAGI (reference sequence). This CDR3 has 15 residues. The V and J ends lost 2 bases and 4 bases respectively, with 12 bases between them. The CDR3 here is CASSYPGALYNEQFF. The CDR3 DNA follows: TGTGCCAGCAGTTACCCCGGGGCCCTATACAATGAGCAGTTCTTC.

The chain employs TRBV28 and TRBJ2-3; D gene uncertain. CDR3 length: 17 amino acids. The ends were cut back, 1 base at V and 1 base at J, with 15 bases in the middle. Per the germline V gene, CDR1 is MDHEN and CDR2 is SYDVKM. CDR3 protein: CASSLSTQLYGTDTQYF. CDR3 coding DNA: TGTGCCAGCAGTTTATCAACCCAACTTTATGGCACAGATACGCAGTATTTT. Complete variable domain (other parts from reference TRBV28 and TRBJ2-3): DVKVTQSSRYLVKRTGEKVFLECVQDMDHENMFWYRQDPGLGLRLIYFSYDVKMKEKGDIPEGYSVSREKKERFSLILESASTNQTSMYLCASSLSTQLYGTDTQYFGPGTRLTVL.